The 13 T cell receptor beta chains listed next were all sequenced from one sample in a study of shared clonotypes between healthy human individuals. Repertoires were generated with immunoSEQ multiplex PCR, while TCRdb's copy carries only in-frame clones and drops some. The table has about 2.4 million clones, over 85% seen once. The sample taken for sequencing was naive CD4+ T cells from PBMCs. Subset described: CD45RA+ positively selected. These receptor sequences come from a man aged 18 to 30 in good health. Some clones in this sample may be carry-over from other donors' samples.

This rearrangement joins TRBV28 to TRBJ1-4, with D possibly TRBD1 on 6 matching bases. Germline-derived CDR1 and CDR2 are MDHEN and SYDVKM. The CDR3 covers 19 residues. Trimming stripped 4 bases from V and 0 bases from J, with 21 bases between. The CDR3 reads CASSSAPGAGASTNEKLFF. The DNA of the CDR3 is TGTGCCAGCAGTTCCGCCCCAGGGGCCGGTGCTTCAACTAATGAAAAACTGTTTTTT.

The chain couples TRBV5-4 to TRBJ1-4; 9 bases are shared with TRBD1. Per the germline V gene, CDR1 is SGHNT and CDR2 is YYREEE (reference sequence). Trimming removed 3 bases from V and 3 bases from J; junction bases left unmatched: 6. CDR3 size: 16 residues. CDR3 region: CASSYRTGEPNEKLFF. The CDR3 nucleotides read TGTGCCAGCAGCTACCGGACAGGGGAACCTAATGAAAAACTGTTTTTT.

This chain uses TRBV5-1 with TRBJ1-1; D ambiguous. The V end lost 0 bases, the J end lost 11 bases, and 17 bases lay between the germline ends. The germline V gene has CDR1 SGHRS and CDR2 YFSETQ. The CDR3 sequence is 14 residues long. CDR3 DNA sequence: TGCGCCAGCAGCTTGGGCGGGGAAACCCATGGGGCTTTCTTT. It is translated as CASSLGGETHGAFF.

This sequence joins TRBV18 and TRBJ2-7, with TRBD1 matching 8 bases. CDR3 length equals 15 residues. Germline V gene data show CDR1 as KGHSH and CDR2 as LQKENI. The ends lost 3 bases at V and 6 bases at J; junction bases unmatched: 10. As DNA, the CDR3 is TGTGCCAGCTCACCCCAACTAGGACAGGGTGGCGAGCAGTACTTC. It translates to CASSPQLGQGGEQYF.

The rearrangement joins TRBV6-1 to TRBJ2-7, with 9 bases matching TRBD1. J was trimmed by 1 base and V by 6 bases; bases with no gene match: 7. The germline gives CDR1 MNHNS, CDR2 SASEGT. The CDR3 sequence is 15 residues long. Here the CDR3 DNA reads TGTGCCAGCAGCCCCAGGACAGGGGCTTCCTACGAGCAGTACTTC. Its protein is CASSPRTGASYEQYF.

The chain recombines TRBV30 with TRBJ1-1, with TRBD1 identical over 8 bases. The germline V gene encodes CDR1 GTSNPN and CDR2 SVGIG (reference sequence). The CDR3 has 14 amino acids. J was trimmed by 11 bases and V by 2 bases; bases with no gene match: 13. The CDR3 DNA follows: TGTGCCTGGAGTCACCCATCAGGGGGCCTCGCGGCTTTCTTT. Translated, it gives CAWSHPSGGLAAFF.

Turning to this clone: Additional DNA sequences in this sample encode the identical CDR3. The rearrangement joins TRBV15 to TRBJ2-7, with a weak D call TRBD2 (5 bases). V was cut by 2 bases and J by 6 bases, with 11 bases left in between. This CDR3 comprises 13 residues. Germline-derived CDR1 and CDR2 are LNHNV and YYDKDF (reference sequence). CDR3 coding DNA: TGTGCCACCAGCAGAACCGGGGTTGGCGAGCAGTACTTC. Protein: CATSRTGVGEQYF.

V gene TRBV7-9 combines with J gene TRBJ2-7, with 8 bases that match TRBD2. The V gene's germline CDR1 is SEHNR and CDR2 FQNEAQ (reference sequence). The CDR3 runs to 17 residues. Trimming at V came to 2 bases and at J to 3 bases, leaving 12 bases not matched to a gene. Here the CDR3 reads CASSLRLPSGSVYEQYF. CDR3 bases: TGTGCCAGCAGCTTAAGGCTTCCCAGCGGGAGCGTCTACGAGCAGTACTTC. The complete variable domain, with remaining parts taken from reference TRBV7-9 and TRBJ2-7, reads DTGVSQNPRHKITKRGQNVTFRCDPISEHNRLYWYRQTLGQGPEFLTYFQNEAQLEKSRLLSDRFSAERPKGSFSTLEIQRTEQGDSAMYLCASSLRLPSGSVYEQYFGPGTRLTVT.

The chain carries TRBV18 and TRBJ1-1; perhaps TRBD1 as D (6 bases). CDR3 size: 14 residues. Germline V gene data show CDR1 as KGHSH and CDR2 as LQKENI. The germline V and J ends were trimmed by 4 bases and 2 bases, with 11 bases remaining between them. The chain's CDR3 is CASSRLGGNTEAFF. Here the CDR3 DNA reads TGTGCCAGCTCACGCCTGGGGGGCAACACTGAAGCTTTCTTT.

The V call is TRBV29-1, the J call TRBJ1-4, with D uncertain. The germline V gene encodes CDR1 SQVTM and CDR2 ANQGSEA. V shed 7 bases and J shed 0 bases, with 3 bases lying between them. This CDR3 has 11 residues. CDR3 sequence reads: CSAATNEKLFF. The CDR3 region has the DNA TGCAGCGCTGCAACTAATGAAAAACTGTTTTTT.

The chain carries TRBV30 and TRBJ1-1; TRBD1 might be the D (6 bases). CDR3 length: 16 amino acids. Deletions cut 0 bases from V and 1 base from J, with 15 bases between. Germline V lookup: CDR1 GTSNPN, CDR2 SVGIG (reference sequence). The CDR3 loop reads CAWSVPGGAGNTEAFF. The CDR3 DNA sequence: TGTGCCTGGAGTGTACCCGGGGGGGCAGGGAACACTGAAGCTTTCTTT.

V is TRBV25-1 and J is TRBJ2-3, with D unresolved. Germline V gives CDR1 MGHDK, CDR2 SYGVNS. The CDR3 length is 15 residues. Trimming shortened V by 1 base and J by 6 bases, and 14 bases separated the two germline ends. In DNA form, the CDR3 reads TGTGCCAGCAGTGAATTGGGCCACCCCGCGGATACGCAGTATTTT. This gives the protein CASSELGHPADTQYF.

The V and J genes are TRBV28 and TRBJ2-7; D unclear. Germline V gives CDR1 MDHEN, CDR2 SYDVKM. V lost 1 base and J lost 2, with 12 bases in between. This CDR3 is 15 amino acids long. The CDR3 protein is CASSLSARVAYEQYF. DNA of the CDR3: TGTGCCAGCAGTTTATCGGCCCGGGTCGCCTACGAGCAGTACTTC.